The sequence of this T cell receptor beta chain was determined in a study of T cell responses to AZD1222 COVID-19 vaccine (dated by TCRdb to about 2021). Describing the broader study: A total of under 250 trial participants underwent TCR sequencing, of whom about 210 had received two doses of AZD1222 and around 25 had received two doses of the MenACWY control vaccine. Trial participants were enrolled into age subgroups of 18-55, 56-69 and 70-plus years, which contained about 150, 28 and 57 TCR-sequenced participants, respectively. Study-wide findings and limitations: Reportedly, almost half of the unique spike-specific TCRs recognized epitopes lying outside the regions that are mutated in the B.1.351 and B.1.1.7 variants. Vaccine-associated CD4 TCRs spanned the whole spike protein, with dominant responses in regions 160-218 and 743-854. Participants were mostly white British and included more females than males, and it was suggested by the authors that clonal diversity may have been underestimated. After two AZD1222 doses, both the breadth and the depth of spike-specific TCRs were significantly higher than at day 0 and than in MenACWY recipients. Because no samples from the day 14 peak response were available, repertoires could be characterized only after the peak T cell response. Conclusions about previously exposed vaccinees are limited, since just six AZD1222 recipients were seropositive for SARS-CoV-2 at baseline. In the small 56-69-year group, the increase in depth fell short of significance, most likely because of low power.

Comments on this clone: The antigen this receptor binds is unknown. The input lacks base qualities; no much larger clone sits a single base away.

The junction shows trimming of 3 bases on V and 2 bases on J, plus 11 bases between the germline ends. The CDR3, cysteine through phenylalanine, is 15 amino acids long. This entry keeps only the CDR3 DNA: 45 bases, framed from base 1. From the germline V gene, CDR1 is MDHEN and CDR2 is SYDVKM. The time point label for this specimen denotes: about 28 days (+/-7) after the second vaccine dose. Because spike-specific TCR depth and breadth did not differ between the two schedules, AZD1222 recipients who got a second dose at roughly 4 weeks were pooled with those who got a second dose at roughly 12 weeks. Vaccinee samples came from UK trials COV001 and COV002, including a single-blind randomized controlled phase 2/3 trial of AZD1222 (ChAdOx1 nCoV-19) in healthy adults. Trial participant PBMC samples were collected at day 0 and day 28 after the second dose for TCRbeta chain sequencing. The CDR3 regions of human TCRbeta chains were analyzed by immunosequencing. Concerning the study's data processing: TCRs in the repertoires were matched against a reference library of SARS-CoV-2-specific TCRs that had been generated with the MIRA antigen-specificity platform. Breadth was defined as the fraction of unique TCRs that were SARS-CoV-2-associated, and depth was defined as the fraction of total T cells that were SARS-CoV-2-associated. Using the MIRA data, each spike-specific TCR was assigned both to the spike region to which the TCR was reactive and to a CD4 or CD8 class. Log10-transformed breadth and depth values were compared by one-way ANOVA with Sidak's multiple comparisons tests. TCRdb stores this immuneACCESS table with in-frame sequences only. Part of the clones is absent; in the studies checked, under half of the shortfall reflects unresolved V genes, and no reason is known for the rest. Clonal size and the V and J genes are those of that table, whereas D and trimming came from the DNA. This sample lists 120,000 to 150,000 clones; approximately 90% were detected once. The ten largest account for approximately 1.8% of the sample.

Sequenced here: peripheral blood, sampled 28 days after the second AZD1222 dose. The chain links TRBV28 with TRBJ1-5; there is no confident call for the D gene. The receptor was isolated from an adult who received the AZD1222 COVID-19 vaccine. The DNA sequence is given as TGTGCCAGCAGTTTCTTCCCTAAGGGCAATCAGCCCCAGCATTTT. This is translated as CASSFFPKGNQPQHF.